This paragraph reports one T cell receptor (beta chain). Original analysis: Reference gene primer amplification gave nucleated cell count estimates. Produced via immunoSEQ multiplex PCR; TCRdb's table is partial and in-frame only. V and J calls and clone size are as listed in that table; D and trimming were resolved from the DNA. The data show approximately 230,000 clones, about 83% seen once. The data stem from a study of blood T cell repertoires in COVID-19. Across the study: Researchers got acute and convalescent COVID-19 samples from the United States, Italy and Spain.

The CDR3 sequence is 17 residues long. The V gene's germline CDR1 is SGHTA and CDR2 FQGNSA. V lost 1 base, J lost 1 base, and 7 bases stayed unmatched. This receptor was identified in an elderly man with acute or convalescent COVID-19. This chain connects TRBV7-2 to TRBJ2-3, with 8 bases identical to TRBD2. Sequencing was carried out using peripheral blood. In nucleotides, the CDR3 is TGTGCCAGCAGCTTAGTAGTTCGAGCGGGGGGCACAGATACGCAGTATTTT. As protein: CASSLVVRAGGTDTQYF.